These T cell receptor beta chains were read from a single sample in a study of blood T cell repertoires in COVID-19. Profiled with immunoSEQ multiplex PCR; TCRdb holds only in-frame clones, not every one. The data hold about 90,000 clones, with about nine tenths observed a single time. Sequencing was done on a sample of peripheral blood. The receptors originated from a man aged 45 to 65 with acute or convalescent COVID-19. CDR3s include the opening cysteine and the closing phenylalanine or tryptophan. The D gene is left open where the match is weak. The size of a clone is reported for some rows only, either as once, few or many, or as a class for expanded clones.

TGCGCCAGCAGCTTGGGTCAGGGGGCCGACGAGCAGTACTTC CASSLGQGADEQYF TRBJ2-7 TRBD1 TRBV5-1 once
TGTGCCACCGGGGTGGGCAGACAAAACACTGAAGCTTTCTTT CATGVGRQNTEAFF TRBJ1-1 - TRBV19 -
TGTGCCAGCAGCCCCGGGCAGGGGAACTATGGCTACACCTTC CASSPGQGNYGYTF TRBJ1-2 - TRBV9 -
TGTGCCAGCAGTGAATATGCGGTAGCTAGCACAGATACGCAGTATTTT CASSEYAVASTDTQYF TRBJ2-3 - TRBV2 -
TGCAGCGTTGAAGTCCGGGGGAGAACAGTGAGGATGGATTTGGGGAACACTGAAGCTTTCTTT CSVEVRGRTVRMDLGNTEAFF TRBJ1-1 - TRBV29-1 -
TGCGCCAGCAGCTTGGGACAGACCTTCAACACTGAAGCTTTCTTT CASSLGQTFNTEAFF TRBJ1-1 - TRBV5-1 -
TGTGCCAGCAGCTCCGGGGTTGCGTCCACCGGGGAGCTGTTTTTT CASSSGVASTGELFF TRBJ2-2 - TRBV11-2 -
TGTGCCAGCAGTTGGGGGAGGTCCTACGAGCAGTACTTC CASSWGRSYEQYF TRBJ2-7 - TRBV27 -
TGTGCCAGCAGCTTGGCGAGGGAGGGGGACACTGAAGCTTTCTTT CASSLAREGDTEAFF TRBJ1-1 - TRBV5-6 -
TGCGCCAGCAGTCCCGCGCGGGCCTTACCGTCTAACTATGGCTACACCTTC CASSPARALPSNYGYTF TRBJ1-2 - TRBV23-1 -
TGTGCCAGCAGTGAAAAGGGGGACAGGAGCTCTGGAAACACCATATATTTT CASSEKGDRSSGNTIYF TRBJ1-3 TRBD1 TRBV6-1 few
TGCGCCAGCAGCCAAGATACCGCGGGAAGCTCCTACGAGCAGTACTTC CASSQDTAGSSYEQYF TRBJ2-7 - TRBV4-3 -
TGTGCCAGCAGCTTAATTGGGGGGACAGGACCTATAGGGCAGTACTTC CASSLIGGTGPIGQYF TRBJ2-7 TRBD1 TRBV7-8 -
TGTGCCAGCAGGATAACAGGGAACCCCGGGGAGCTGTTTTTT CASRITGNPGELFF TRBJ2-2 - TRBV27 -
TGTGCCAGCAGCTTAGGAGAGGCAGGGGGCGAGATAACCTACGAGCAGTACTTC CASSLGEAGGEITYEQYF TRBJ2-7 TRBD1 TRBV7-9 -
TGTGCCAGCAGCGTAAACAGACTAGCGCCGTCCTACGAGCAGTACTTC CASSVNRLAPSYEQYF TRBJ2-7 TRBD2 TRBV9 -
TGTGCCAGCAGTTACCAAAACACCGGGGAGCTGTTTTTT CASSYQNTGELFF TRBJ2-2 - TRBV6-5 -
TGTGCCAGCACCATATCTTGGGGGGCCTACGAGCAGTACTTC CASTISWGAYEQYF TRBJ2-7 - TRBV27 -
TGTGCCAGCAGTTCTTGGACAGGGAACACTGAAGCTTTCTTT CASSSWTGNTEAFF TRBJ1-1 TRBD1 TRBV27 -
TGCAGTGCGTTAACAGGGAGCGGCTACACCTTC CSALTGSGYTF TRBJ1-2 - TRBV20-1 once
TGTGCCAGCAGCGTAGGGACTAGCGGGAGAGGCAAAGGGTACGAGCAGTACTTC CASSVGTSGRGKGYEQYF TRBJ2-7 TRBD2 TRBV9 once
TGCGCCAGCAGCTGGCGACTAGACGGGGAGCTGTTTTTT CASSWRLDGELFF TRBJ2-2 - TRBV5-1 -
TGTGCCAGTAGTATATTTCGGGAGTTGAACACTGAAGCTTTCTTT CASSIFRELNTEAFF TRBJ1-1 - TRBV19 -
TGTGCCAGCAGCCAAGATTTGGGCTTCTCTGGAAACACCATATATTTT CASSQDLGFSGNTIYF TRBJ1-3 - TRBV3-1/TRBV3-2 -
TGTGCCAGCAGTTTCCGGGAGGGCCCATTCGAGCAGTACTTC CASSFREGPFEQYF TRBJ2-7 TRBD2 TRBV27 -
TGTGCCAGCAGCCGACTACAGGGCCGGCGTGAAAAACTGTTTTTT CASSRLQGRREKLFF TRBJ1-4 - TRBV14 -
TGTGCCAGCAGTGACTCGCGGGGGGGGATCTACAATGAGCAGTTCTTC CASSDSRGGIYNEQFF TRBJ2-1 TRBD2 TRBV6-4 -
TGTGCCTCGGACAGGGGTCTTTCCGGTAGAGGGGAAGCTTTCTTT CASDRGLSGRGEAFF TRBJ1-1 TRBD1 TRBV30 -
TGTGCCACCCGAGCGGGAGGGCCGACCTACGAGCAGTACTTC CATRAGGPTYEQYF TRBJ2-7 TRBD2 TRBV27 -